Below, 26 T cell receptor beta chains from the same sample are listed, as sequenced in a study of shared T cell receptors in the human thymus (dated by TCRdb to the early 2020s). The protocol used for the library was the immunoSEQ multiplex PCR assay. As stored in TCRdb, this immuneACCESS dataset retains in-frame rearrangements with V and J assigned. A fraction of the clones does not appear; measured against another copy, unresolved V genes explain less than half of the discrepancy, and the remainder lacks a known reason. Here the sample has 720,000 or so clones; 80% to 90% occur a single time. The ten largest make up roughly 0.01% of the sample. This same sample was also taken into another study, of human thymus T cells.

The sample was thymocytes. The receptors were sampled from a girl under three years old with a congenital heart defect. Donor details come from another sample of the same person, matched by shared clones.

The chain joins TRBV5-6 to TRBJ2-7, with TRBD1 matching 7 bases. Unmatched junction bases numbered 7, after V lost 5 bases and J lost 5 bases. Germline V gene lookup returns CDR1 SGHDT and CDR2 YYEEEE. This CDR3 is 13 amino acids long. The CDR3 loop is CASRRTGTDEQYF. CDR3 nucleotide sequence: TGTGCCAGCAGGAGGACAGGAACCGACGAGCAGTACTTC.

The chain has TRBV27 and TRBJ2-7; D is ambiguous. The length of the CDR3 is 17 residues. CDR1 and CDR2 from the germline V gene are MNHEY and SMNVEV (reference sequence). Trimming cost V 5 bases and J 3 bases, with 23 bases left between them. CDR3 protein: CASSTTDFTSLGYEQYF. The CDR3 DNA follows: TGTGCCAGCAGTACCACAGATTTCACGTCCTTGGGCTACGAGCAGTACTTC.

The chain employs TRBV27 and TRBJ1-2, with a possible D match to TRBD1 (6 bases). Trimming took off 5 bases at V and 0 bases at J, with 16 bases between the two ends. CDR1 is MNHEY, CDR2 SMNVEV, per germline (reference sequence). The CDR3 loop spans 16 amino acids. Here the CDR3 reads CASSTKQGTSNYGYTF. The CDR3 DNA reads TGTGCCAGCAGTACGAAACAGGGAACCTCTAACTATGGCTACACCTTC.

CDR3 loop: CASSVGDLAGSSGGAEVSNEQFF. CDR3 in DNA: TGTGCCAGCAGCGTAGGGGACCTCGCTGGGTCTAGCGGGGGGGCCGAGGTAAGCAATGAGCAGTTCTTC. The chain carries TRBV9 and TRBJ2-1; 12 nucleotides align to TRBD2. V shed 0 bases and J 6 bases; nucleotides not matched to a gene: 25. The V gene's germline CDR1 is SGDLS and CDR2 YYNGEE. This CDR3 has 23 residues.

V is TRBV7-9 and J is TRBJ1-1; D call uncertain. The CDR3 has 14 residues. Germline V CDR1 and CDR2: SEHNR, FQNEAQ (reference sequence). The germline V and J ends were trimmed by 1 base and 5 bases, with 11 bases remaining between them. CDR3 coding DNA: TGTGCCAGCAGCTTAGGACGGAGAGGGACTGAAGCTTTCTTT. Protein product: CASSLGRRGTEAFF. Full variable domain (remainder filled in from reference TRBV7-9 and TRBJ1-1): DTGVSQNPRHKITKRGQNVTFRCDPISEHNRLYWYRQTLGQGPEFLTYFQNEAQLEKSRLLSDRFSAERPKGSFSTLEIQRTEQGDSAMYLCASSLGRRGTEAFFGQGTRLTVV.

The V call is TRBV6-1, the J call TRBJ1-6, with D possibly TRBD1 on 6 matching bases. In germline, CDR1 is MNHNS, CDR2 SASEGT. The CDR3 consists of 15 residues. The V end lost 8 bases, the J end lost 10 bases, and 21 bases lay between the germline ends. The chain's CDR3 is CASPRDTQRESPLHF. CDR3 DNA sequence: TGTGCCAGCCCTCGGGACACCCAGCGGGAGTCACCCCTCCACTTT.

The V and J genes are TRBV7-9 and TRBJ2-7, with no clear D. V was trimmed by 4 bases and J by 5 bases, leaving 9 bases between them. The CDR3 extends over 12 amino acids. Germline values: CDR1 SEHNR, CDR2 FQNEAQ (reference sequence). The CDR3 loop reads CASSSPLNEQYF. The CDR3 DNA sequence: TGTGCCAGCAGCTCCCCGTTAAACGAGCAGTACTTC.

The rearrangement links TRBV14 to TRBJ2-1, with D tentatively TRBD2 (5 bases). V lost 0 bases, J lost 4 bases, and 13 bases lay in between. The germline V gene encodes CDR1 SGHDN and CDR2 FVKESK. The CDR3 loop spans 16 amino acids. The CDR3 DNA follows: TGTGCCAGCAGCCAAGATGCAACCGGGGATTACAATGAGCAGTTCTTC. Translating it yields CASSQDATGDYNEQFF.

The chain has TRBV28 and TRBJ1-6; 8 bases agree with TRBD1. The CDR3 extends over 24 amino acids. Germline V CDR1 and CDR2: MDHEN, SYDVKM. The ends lost 2 bases at V and 6 bases at J; junction bases unmatched: 30. The CDR3 nucleotides read TGTGCCAGCAGTTTACGATTCAGTCACAGCGATGCCGGACAGGGACCTATGTTTAATTCACCCCTCCACTTT. It translates to CASSLRFSHSDAGQGPMFNSPLHF.

V is TRBV29-1 and J is TRBJ1-3; 10 positions match TRBD1. The V gene's germline CDR1 is SQVTM and CDR2 ANQGSEA. The CDR3 sequence is 17 residues long. The V and J ends lost 7 bases and 0 bases, in that order; junction bases with no gene match: 12. CDR3 amino acids: CSAVSLDRGYSGNTIYF. CDR3 nucleotide sequence: TGCAGCGCTGTATCGCTGGACAGGGGGTACTCTGGAAACACCATATATTTT. Using reference TRBV29-1 and TRBJ1-3 for the parts outside the CDR3, the full variable domain is SAVISQKPSRDICQRGTSLTIQCQVDSQVTMMFWYRQQPGQSLTLIATANQGSEATYESGFVIDKFPISRPNLTFSTLTVSNMSPEDSSIYLCSAVSLDRGYSGNTIYFGEGSWLTVV.

This chain connects TRBV5-1 to TRBJ2-6, with D perhaps TRBD2 (6 bases). The CDR3 runs 17 residues. In germline, CDR1 is SGHRS, CDR2 YFSETQ. The V end was cut by 4 bases, the J end by 1 base, with 15 bases between. CDR3: CASSPGGRQSGANVLTF. CDR3 coding DNA: TGCGCCAGCAGCCCTGGGGGGAGACAGTCTGGGGCCAACGTCCTGACTTTC.

This chain links TRBV4-1 with TRBJ2-1, with 7 bases that match TRBD2. The V segment lost 1 base and the J segment 6 bases; nucleotides outside the gene matches: 12. The germline V gene has CDR1 MGHRA and CDR2 YSYEKL. This CDR3 is built from 17 residues. The CDR3 loop reads CASSQVIGLGKSNEQFF. The CDR3 DNA sequence: TGCGCCAGCAGCCAAGTTATCGGACTAGGGAAATCCAATGAGCAGTTCTTC.

In this sample, this clone turned up once. Its ends do not fully match the called genes, so a read error is possible. The V gene is TRBV5-1, the J gene TRBJ1-5; D is undetermined. Germline assignment: CDR1 SGHRS and CDR2 YFSETQ. This CDR3 has 14 residues. The CDR3 sequence: CASSLDQGNQPQHF. DNA for the CDR3: TGTGCCAGCAGCTTGGACCAGGGCAATCAGCCCCAGCATTTT.

The CDR3 sequence is CASSYRGGGSNQPQHF. CDR3 sequence (DNA): TGTGCCAGCAGTTACAGGGGTGGGGGGAGCAATCAGCCCCAGCATTTT. The rearrangement links TRBV6-5 to TRBJ1-5; a possible D gene is TRBD1 (5 bases). Germline CDR1 MNHEY, CDR2 SVGAGI. CDR3 length equals 16 residues. V was pared by 2 bases and J by 1 base, with 12 bases between.

The chain links TRBV19 to TRBJ1-3; a weak D match, TRBD1 (5 bases). Trimming took 3 bases from V and 0 from J, leaving 9 bases between them. CDR3 length: 15 residues. From germline, CDR1 is LNHDA and CDR2 SQIVND (reference sequence). In DNA, the CDR3 is TGTGCCAGTAGTATGGCCGGACACTCTGGAAACACCATATATTTT. Translating it yields CASSMAGHSGNTIYF.

This chain connects TRBV28 to TRBJ2-1; 7 positions match TRBD2. Germline V gene data show CDR1 as MDHEN and CDR2 as SYDVKM. The CDR3 totals 15 residues. V trimming: 7 bases; J trimming: 4 bases; junction bases outside the gene matches: 10. CDR3 protein: CASNPGLVPYNEQFF. The CDR3, as DNA: TGTGCCAGCAACCCTGGACTAGTTCCATACAATGAGCAGTTCTTC.

The rearrangement joins TRBV5-1 to TRBJ2-5, with 8 positions matching TRBD1. The CDR3 covers 15 residues. J lost 6 bases, V lost 3 bases, and 10 bases had no gene match. Germline V gives CDR1 SGHRS, CDR2 YFSETQ. CDR3 in DNA: TGCGCCAGCAGCTCGACAGGGGAACGGGGAAAGACCCAGTACTTC. Protein: CASSSTGERGKTQYF.

The gene calls are TRBV6-4 and TRBJ1-5; D possibly corresponds to TRBD1 (5 bases). V was pared by 3 bases and J by 2 bases, with 11 bases between. Germline V CDR1 and CDR2: MRHNA, SNTAGT. The CDR3 extends over 15 amino acids. CDR3 in DNA: TGTGCCAGCAGTGAGGAGGGGTTGGGCAATCAGCCCCAGCATTTT. It translates to CASSEEGLGNQPQHF.

V is TRBV6-5 and J is TRBJ2-3; D is undetermined. Per the germline V gene, CDR1 is MNHEY and CDR2 is SVGAGI. The CDR3 has 13 residues. V lost 5 bases and J 0 bases, leaving 6 bases between the germline ends. The CDR3 loop reads CASSRGSTDTQYF. CDR3 DNA: TGTGCCAGCAGTCGAGGTAGCACAGATACGCAGTATTTT.

The chain is built from TRBV13 and TRBJ2-5; TRBD2 agrees at 8 bases. The V gene end was trimmed by 5 bases and the J gene end by 1 base; junction bases not matched to a gene: 6. This CDR3 is 15 amino acids long. Germline CDR1 reads PRHDT; CDR2 reads FYEKMQ (reference sequence). The CDR3 region is CASSPRGDLQETQYF. The CDR3, as DNA: TGTGCCAGCAGCCCGCGGGGGGACCTCCAAGAGACCCAGTACTTC.

The V call is TRBV2, the J call TRBJ2-1; D might be TRBD2 (5 bases). The length of the CDR3 is 13 residues. V shed 2 bases and J shed 7 bases, with 9 bases lying between them. Per germline, CDR1 SNHLY and CDR2 FYNNEI. The CDR3 region is CASSENERNEQFF. The CDR3 region has the DNA TGTGCCAGCAGTGAAAATGAGCGGAATGAGCAGTTCTTC.

This chain uses TRBV4-1 with TRBJ1-6, with TRBD1 matching 12 bases. The CDR3 contains 18 residues. CDR1 and CDR2 (germline): MGHRA, YSYEKL. Losses at the gene ends were 1 base for V and 7 bases for J; bases not matched to a gene: 8. CDR3 sequence (DNA): TGCGCCAGCAGCCAAGCCCGGGACAGGGGGCGAAGAAATTCACCCCTCCACTTT. Translating gives CASSQARDRGRRNSPLHF.

CDR3 DNA: TGTGCCATCAAACAGGGATGGAATCAGCCCCAGCATTTT. Its protein product is CAIKQGWNQPQHF. This chain links TRBV19 with TRBJ1-5, with D possibly TRBD1 on 6 matching bases. CDR1 is LNHDA, CDR2 SQIVND, per germline (reference sequence). The CDR3 extends over 13 amino acids. The V gene lost 10 bases and the J gene lost 4 bases, with 14 bases spanning the gap.

This clone showed up just once. The CDR3 bases are TGTGCCAGCAGTGTGTTGCGGGGGAACTATGGCTACACCTTC. Protein product: CASSVLRGNYGYTF. The rearrangement joins TRBV2 to TRBJ1-2, with a weak D call TRBD1 (5 bases). The germline V gene encodes CDR1 SNHLY and CDR2 FYNNEI. V was clipped by 4 bases and J by 2 bases, with 11 bases between them. The CDR3 is 14 residues long.

The rearrangement joins TRBV29-1 to TRBJ1-3; 9 nucleotides match TRBD1. With 0 bases clipped from V and 0 bases from J, the junction kept 21 bases outside the gene matches. The germline gives CDR1 SQVTM, CDR2 ANQGSEA. CDR3 length: 22 amino acids. CDR3 loop: CSVEELGAGTGNDSGSGNTIYF. The CDR3 DNA follows: TGCAGCGTTGAAGAGTTGGGAGCCGGGACAGGGAACGATTCGGGCTCTGGAAACACCATATATTTT.

CDR3 region: CASSLGGQGRRSEAFF. For the CDR3, the DNA is TGCGCCAGCAGCTTGGGAGGGCAGGGGCGGAGGTCGGAAGCTTTCTTT. The rearrangement uses TRBV5-1 and TRBJ1-1, with D maybe TRBD1 (6 bases). Trimming pared 0 bases from V and 8 bases from J, leaving 20 bases between. The CDR3 is made up of 16 amino acids. Germline loops: CDR1 SGHRS, CDR2 YFSETQ.